The 15 T cell receptor beta chains reported below all come from one sample, sequenced in a study of pediatric ulcerative colitis. The assay was immunoSEQ multiplex PCR, and TCRdb's table has in-frame clones only and misses some. The table records 50,000 to 65,000 clones, about 86% of them present only once. Sequencing input: blood. Receptors originate from a boy under 18 with severe ulcerative colitis.

This chain joins TRBV7-2 and TRBJ2-7; D unclear. Germline CDR1 and CDR2: SGHTA and FQGNSA. This CDR3 comprises 15 residues. Trimming pared 1 base from V and 3 bases from J, leaving 13 bases between. This CDR3 is CASSLDWGSGYEQYF. The CDR3 coding sequence is TGTGCCAGCAGCTTAGATTGGGGTTCAGGCTACGAGCAGTACTTC.

This chain joins TRBV2 and TRBJ2-2; the match to TRBD2 covers 7 bases. Per the germline V gene, CDR1 is SNHLY and CDR2 is FYNNEI. This CDR3 contains 15 residues. The V segment lost 4 bases and the J segment 2 bases; nucleotides outside the gene matches: 4. This CDR3 reads CASSGSGVNTGELFF. CDR3 DNA: TGTGCCAGCAGTGGAAGCGGGGTTAACACCGGGGAGCTGTTTTTT. Full variable domain (missing parts from reference TRBV2 and TRBJ2-2): EPEVTQTPSHQVTQMGQEVILRCVPISNHLYFYWYRQILGQKVEFLVSFYNNEISEKSEIFDDQFSVERPDGSNFTLKIRSTKLEDSAMYFCASSGSGVNTGELFFGEGSRLTVL.

This clone was picked up one time. This sequence joins TRBV7-2 and TRBJ2-3; TRBD2 agrees at 12 bases. Losses at the gene ends were 5 bases for V and 4 bases for J; bases not matched to a gene: 7. This CDR3 is 16 amino acids long. The V gene's germline CDR1 is SGHTA and CDR2 FQGNSA. CDR3: CASSAGTSGPADTQYF. DNA for the CDR3: TGTGCCAGCAGCGCTGGGACTAGCGGGCCGGCAGATACGCAGTATTTT.

The chain couples TRBV7-2 to TRBJ2-2; D unclear. CDR1 is SGHTA, CDR2 FQGNSA, per germline. The CDR3 is 18 amino acids. The germline V and J ends were trimmed by 5 bases and 4 bases, with 23 bases remaining between them. The CDR3 nucleotides read TGTGCCAGCAGCCCCCCCAGCTCGTCAGGCCCGGGCACCGGGGAGCTGTTTTTT. Translating gives CASSPPSSSGPGTGELFF.

J is TRBJ2-5 and V is TRBV2; possible D gene TRBD2, 6 bases. The ends were cut back, 2 bases at V and 4 bases at J, with 14 bases in the middle. CDR1 is SNHLY, CDR2 FYNNEI, per germline. The CDR3 extends over 15 amino acids. CDR3 residues: CASSERELWSETQYF. In DNA form, the CDR3 reads TGTGCCAGCAGTGAACGGGAGCTCTGGTCAGAGACCCAGTACTTC.

Note on this clone: The identical CDR3 is also encoded by other nucleotide sequences in the sample. The rearrangement joins TRBV5-1 to TRBJ1-1; D is unclear. CDR1 and CDR2 from the germline V gene are SGHRS and YFSETQ. The CDR3 is 14 residues long. V lost 0 bases, J lost 1 base, and 7 bases lay in between. The DNA for the CDR3 is TGCGCCAGCAGCTTGGAGGGAGGGAACACTGAAGCTTTCTTT. Its protein product is CASSLEGGNTEAFF.

The chain is built from TRBV10-3 and TRBJ1-2; D gene unclear. This CDR3 has 13 residues. The germline V gene has CDR1 ENHRY and CDR2 SYGVKD. Trimming removed 4 bases at V and 5 bases at J, with 11 bases between. CDR3 DNA sequence: TGTGCCATCAGTGTGCCAGGTGAATATGGCTACACCTTC. Translation gives CAISVPGEYGYTF.

J is TRBJ2-1 and V is TRBV4-3, with 7 bases that match TRBD2. With 4 bases clipped from V and 8 bases from J, the junction kept 14 bases outside the gene matches. The CDR3 runs 16 residues. Germline CDR1 and CDR2: LGHNA and YSLEER. Written as DNA, the CDR3 is TGCGCCAGCAGCCTGTCACTAGCGAGCCGGGGGGATGAGCAGTTCTTC. Its protein product is CASSLSLASRGDEQFF.

Here the CDR3 reads CASSTVLAKGETQYF. The CDR3 coding sequence is TGTGCCAGCAGCACCGTACTAGCGAAGGGAGAGACCCAGTACTTC. This chain joins TRBV7-9 and TRBJ2-5; 7 bases line up with TRBD2. Germline values: CDR1 SEHNR, CDR2 FQNEAQ (reference sequence). Trimming took 5 bases from V and 4 from J; bases not matched to a gene: 10. The CDR3 runs to 15 residues.

The rearrangement links TRBV7-2 to TRBJ2-1, with TRBD2 matching 12 bases. The CDR3 runs 15 residues. After removal of 4 bases from V and 7 bases from J, the junction contained 5 bases not matched to a gene. Germline CDR1 and CDR2: SGHTA and FQGNSA. CDR3 coding DNA: TGTGCCAGCAGCTGGACTAGCGGGATATCGAATGAGCAGTTCTTC. Its protein is CASSWTSGISNEQFF.

This rearrangement joins TRBV7-2 to TRBJ2-3, with TRBD2 matching over 10 bases. This CDR3 comprises 17 residues. V shed 11 bases and J 0 bases; nucleotides not matched to a gene: 14. The germline gives CDR1 SGHTA, CDR2 FQGNSA. Written as DNA, the CDR3 is TGTGCCGCGGTGGCAGGTTCGGGACTAGCGAGCACAGATACGCAGTATTTT. It codes for CAAVAGSGLASTDTQYF.

This clone was seen a single time. Other nucleotide sequences in the sample specify the same CDR3. This chain joins TRBV11-2 and TRBJ2-5, with D hard to call. Deletions cut 1 base from V and 0 bases from J, with 6 bases between. Germline loops: CDR1 SGHAT, CDR2 FQNNGV. The CDR3 is 14 amino acids. The CDR3 region is CASSLGTYQETQYF. The CDR3 DNA reads as TGTGCCAGCAGCTTAGGGACGTACCAAGAGACCCAGTACTTC.

About this clone: A junction boundary mismatches the germline segment, possibly from a read error. The rearrangement links TRBV2 to TRBJ2-7; the D gene is possibly TRBD1 (5 bases). CDR1 SNHLY and CDR2 FYNNEI come from the germline V gene. CDR3 length equals 15 residues. The CDR3 nucleotides are TGTGCCAGCAGAGAAGAAGACAGTTCCTCCTACGAGCAGTACTTC. Amino acids: CASREEDSSSYEQYF.

This clone appeared a few times. The chain is built from TRBV18 and TRBJ2-7; tentatively, D is TRBD2 (6 bases). This CDR3 is built from 14 residues. Looked up from germline, CDR1 is KGHSH and CDR2 is LQKENI. V lost 2 bases to trimming and J lost 3 bases, with 11 bases between them. The CDR3 loop is CASSPGGASYEQYF. As DNA, the CDR3 is TGTGCCAGCTCACCAGGAGGGGCCAGCTACGAGCAGTACTTC.

This chain links TRBV6-5 with TRBJ2-1, with TRBD2 matching 8 bases. In germline, CDR1 is MNHEY, CDR2 SVGAGI. This CDR3 comprises 11 residues. V gave up 7 bases and J gave up 13 bases; unmatched junction bases: 6. The DNA for the CDR3 is TGTGCCAGCACCGACGGGGGGGACCAGTTCTTC. Amino acids: CASTDGGDQFF.